This T cell receptor (beta chain) was obtained from a study of identical twins. Using its own MiXCR run on the 5' RACE reads, TCRdb lists one record per CDR3 protein. The table has 400,000 to 500,000 distinct CDR3 sequences, 18% seen once. In germline, CDR1 is MNHEY, CDR2 SMNVEV (reference sequence). V shed 5 bases, J shed 4 bases, and the junction held 5 bases outside the gene matches. The CDR3 sequence is 16 residues long. This clonotype was detected only a few times. The TCR sequence derives from a man over 45 in good health. The sequenced sample consisted of naive T cells sorted from blood. The J gene is TRBJ2-7, the V gene TRBV27, with TRBD2 matching over 16 bases. This CDR3 reads CASSLGTSGRAYEQYF. DNA of the CDR3: TGTGCCAGCAGTCTCGGGACTAGCGGGAGGGCGTACGAGCAGTACTTC.